Presented here are 32 T cell receptor beta chains from one specimen sequenced in a study of blood T cell repertoires in COVID-19. TCRdb's table, derived via immunoSEQ multiplex PCR, lists solely in-frame clones and lacks some. The sample includes approximately 300,000 clones, 65% to 85% of them seen just once. Sequencing was done on a sample of peripheral blood. All receptors derive from a person aged 70 to 85 with COVID-19, enrolled during active disease.

The chain has TRBV5-1 and TRBJ2-2; 7 nucleotides agree with TRBD1. V was clipped by 5 bases and J by 6 bases; unmatched bases: 4. Germline lookup yields CDR1 SGHRS and CDR2 YFSETQ. CDR3 size: 13 residues. The CDR3 protein is CASRRQGAGELFF. The CDR3 DNA follows: TGCGCCAGCAGGCGGCAGGGGGCCGGGGAGCTGTTTTTT.

V gene TRBV7-9 combines with J gene TRBJ2-1, with a possible D match to TRBD2 (5 bases). CDR1 and CDR2 (germline): SEHNR, FQNEAQ (reference sequence). The V and J ends lost 5 bases and 1 base respectively, with 15 bases between them. The CDR3 sequence is 16 residues long. The CDR3 loop reads CASSALGLSSYNEQFF. The CDR3 bases are TGTGCCAGCAGCGCACTAGGACTCTCTTCCTACAATGAGCAGTTCTTC.

V gene TRBV9 combines with J gene TRBJ2-7, with D possibly TRBD2 on 5 matching bases. The CDR3 runs 13 residues. Germline V lookup: CDR1 SGDLS, CDR2 YYNGEE. The V gene lost 3 bases and the J gene lost 3 bases, with 10 bases spanning the gap. The CDR3 DNA sequence: TGTGCCAGCAGCGGTGGACTGCACTACGAGCAGTACTTC. Translated: CASSGGLHYEQYF.

The chain is built from TRBV5-1 and TRBJ2-6, with a tentative D call TRBD1 (6 bases). Germline V lookup: CDR1 SGHRS, CDR2 YFSETQ. CDR3 size: 16 residues. V shed 0 bases and J shed 4 bases, with 11 bases lying between them. In DNA form, the CDR3 reads TGCGCCAGCAGCTTGGCCCCAGGGACAGGGGCCAACGTCCTGACTTTC. Residues: CASSLAPGTGANVLTF.

The chain combines TRBV28 with TRBJ1-2; D gene ambiguous. Germline V gives CDR1 MDHEN, CDR2 SYDVKM. The CDR3 is 11 amino acids. The CDR3 coding sequence is TGTGGGGCCGTCTCTAACTATGGCTACACCTTC. This codes for CGAVSNYGYTF.

The V call is TRBV19, the J call TRBJ2-7; 7 nucleotides line up with TRBD1. The ends lost 6 bases at V and 5 bases at J; junction bases unmatched: 7. This CDR3 contains 13 residues. The germline V gene encodes CDR1 LNHDA and CDR2 SQIVND (reference sequence). In DNA, the CDR3 is TGTGCCAGTAGCACCGGGACAGTGGACGAGCAGTACTTC. Translation: CASSTGTVDEQYF. Looking up the rest from reference TRBV19 and TRBJ2-7 gives the full variable domain: DGGITQSPKYLFRKEGQNVTLSCEQNLNHDAMYWYRQDPGQGLRLIYYSQIVNDFQKGDIAEGYSVSREKKESFPLTVTSAQKNPTAFYLCASSTGTVDEQYFGPGTRLTVT.

This clone showed up just a few times. This chain links TRBV3-1 (or the pseudogene TRBV3-2) with TRBJ2-7; TRBD1 agrees at 12 bases. Germline lookup yields CDR1 LGHDT and CDR2 YNNKEL (reference sequence). The CDR3 consists of 16 residues. V trimming: 1 base; J trimming: 4 bases; junction bases outside the gene matches: 5. The CDR3 loop reads CASSQVWDRGLYEQYF. DNA of the CDR3: TGTGCCAGCAGCCAAGTATGGGACAGGGGGCTTTACGAGCAGTACTTC.

The chain employs TRBV15 and TRBJ2-3, with TRBD2 matching 7 bases. Germline CDR1 and CDR2: LNHNV and YYDKDF (reference sequence). V was pared by 6 bases and J by 0 bases, with 3 bases of the junction left unmatched. The CDR3 extends over 14 amino acids. CDR3 amino acids: CATRRLASTDTQYF. The CDR3 bases are TGTGCCACCAGGCGACTAGCCAGCACAGATACGCAGTATTTT.

This chain connects TRBV28 to TRBJ2-3; 10 bases are shared with TRBD2. The CDR3 loop spans 13 amino acids. V lost 10 bases to trimming and J lost 4 bases; unmatched junction nucleotides: 5. Per germline, CDR1 MDHEN and CDR2 SYDVKM. In nucleotides, the CDR3 is TGTGCCACCCTCAGCGGGGGGGCAGATACGCAGTATTTT. Protein: CATLSGGADTQYF.

This sequence joins TRBV6-2 or TRBV6-3 and TRBJ2-3; unclear D gene. The germline CDR1 and CDR2 sequences are MNHEY and SVGEGT. The V end lost 6 bases, the J end lost 11 bases, and 15 bases lay between the germline ends. The CDR3 runs 12 residues. DNA of the CDR3: TGTGCCAGCAGCCGGCCAGTCGTGAAGCAGTATTTT. It translates to CASSRPVVKQYF.

This sequence joins TRBV5-6 and TRBJ1-6; D unresolved. The germline V gene encodes CDR1 SGHDT and CDR2 YYEEEE. The ends were cut back, 4 bases at V and 11 bases at J, with 10 bases in the middle. The length of the CDR3 is 12 residues. The DNA of the CDR3 is TGTGCCAGCAGCCTGGGTCGTCCACCCCTCCACTTT. The encoded protein is CASSLGRPPLHF.

A few counts support this clone. This chain uses TRBV19 with TRBJ2-2; a possible D gene is TRBD2 (5 bases). CDR1 and CDR2 from the germline V gene are LNHDA and SQIVND (reference sequence). The CDR3 length is 16 residues. V was shortened by 1 base and J by 6 bases, with 15 bases between the two germline ends. In nucleotides, the CDR3 is TGTGCCAGTAGTATAGTAACACTAGGACGTTCCGGGGAGCTGTTTTTT. Its translation is CASSIVTLGRSGELFF.

The chain is built from TRBV2 and TRBJ1-4, with D possibly matching TRBD1 (5 bases). The CDR3 length is 14 residues. The ends were cut back, 7 bases at V and 2 bases at J, with 11 bases in the middle. Germline V gene data show CDR1 as SNHLY and CDR2 as FYNNEI. The chain's CDR3 is CASKTVATNEKLFF. Here the CDR3 DNA reads TGTGCCAGCAAGACAGTGGCGACTAATGAAAAACTGTTTTTT.

The chain couples TRBV29-1 to TRBJ2-7; 10 bases map to TRBD2. Germline CDR1 reads SQVTM; CDR2 reads ANQGSEA. The CDR3 runs to 16 residues. V trimming: 4 bases; J trimming: 6 bases; junction bases outside the gene matches: 15. The CDR3 region is CSVVVGGGLAFGEQYF. The CDR3 DNA reads as TGCAGCGTTGTGGTAGGGGGGGGACTAGCGTTCGGCGAGCAGTACTTC.

V gene TRBV9 combines with J gene TRBJ2-2; 9 positions agree with TRBD2. The CDR3 length is 15 residues. The V segment lost 2 bases and the J segment 10 bases; nucleotides outside the gene matches: 9. Germline V gives CDR1 SGDLS, CDR2 YYNGEE. CDR3 region: CASSVGRGGSEELFF. The CDR3 DNA reads TGTGCCAGCAGCGTTGGGCGGGGGGGTTCGGAGGAGCTGTTTTTT. The variable domain in full, with the rest retrieved from reference TRBV9 and TRBJ2-2, is DSGVTQTPKHLITATGQRVTLRCSPRSGDLSVYWYQQSLDQGLQFLIQYYNGEERAKGNILERFSAQQFPDLHSELNLSSLELGDSALYFCASSVGRGGSEELFFGEGSRLTVL.

The chain carries TRBV6-2 or TRBV6-3 and TRBJ2-7; D is possibly TRBD2 (5 bases). V lost 2 bases and J lost 7, with 21 bases in between. The CDR3 contains 16 residues. Germline CDR1 is MNHEY and CDR2 is SVGEGT. The CDR3 DNA reads TGTGCCAGCAGTTACAGCCCGGGGAGACTCTTACGGGAGCAGTACTTC. Protein: CASSYSPGRLLREQYF.

The CDR3 sequence is CASSGRLAGSYEQYF. In DNA, the CDR3 is TGTGCCAGCAGCGGGAGACTAGCGGGGTCCTACGAGCAGTACTTC. The V gene is TRBV2, the J gene TRBJ2-7; 11 nucleotides match TRBD2. The CDR3 is 15 residues long. The germline V gene encodes CDR1 SNHLY and CDR2 FYNNEI. Germline trimming cut 6 bases from V and 1 base from J; bases unmatched to any gene: 5.

The V call is TRBV4-1, the J call TRBJ2-5, with 12 bases lining up with TRBD1. The ends lost 0 bases at V and 4 bases at J; junction bases unmatched: 6. This CDR3 contains 17 residues. CDR1 is MGHRA, CDR2 YSYEKL, per germline. In nucleotides, the CDR3 is TGCGCCAGCAGCCAAGATTACGGGACAGGGGGCGGAGAGACCCAGTACTTC. The encoded protein is CASSQDYGTGGGETQYF.

The CDR3 here is CASSLGLAVYNEQFF. The CDR3 DNA reads as TGCGCCAGCAGCCTTGGACTAGCGGTATACAATGAGCAGTTCTTC. The chain has TRBV4-3 and TRBJ2-1; 10 bases map to TRBD2. V shed 4 bases, J shed 4 bases, and the junction held 4 bases outside the gene matches. CDR1 is LGHNA and CDR2 is YSLEER in the germline V gene. This CDR3 is 15 amino acids long.

DNA for the CDR3: TGTGCCTGGACCTGCGAGGGGGTCTGGTGGACCGGGGAGCTGTTTTTT. It is translated as CAWTCEGVWWTGELFF. This sequence joins TRBV30 and TRBJ2-2, with D possibly TRBD1 on 6 matching bases. V was clipped by 4 bases and J by 5 bases, with 20 bases between them. This CDR3 is 16 amino acids long. In germline, CDR1 is GTSNPN, CDR2 SVGIG (reference sequence).

V and J are TRBV6-2 or TRBV6-3 and TRBJ1-5; D remains unclear. The germline V gene encodes CDR1 MNHEY and CDR2 SVGEGT. The CDR3 consists of 15 residues. V was clipped by 6 bases and J by 10 bases, with 22 bases between them. The CDR3 bases are TGTGCCAGCAGCCCATCAACCCCAGGCCGCCAACCCCAGCATTTT. Translated, it gives CASSPSTPGRQPQHF.

This clone has a handful of counts. V usage is TRBV27 and J usage is TRBJ2-7, with D tentatively TRBD1 (6 bases). The CDR3 is made up of 14 amino acids. CDR1 and CDR2 (germline): MNHEY, SMNVEV (reference sequence). V was cut by 1 base and J by 0 bases, with 7 bases left in between. CDR3 coding DNA: TGTGCCAGCAGTTTATGGGGGCCCTCCTACGAGCAGTACTTC. It specifies CASSLWGPSYEQYF.

This chain joins TRBV6-4 and TRBJ1-6; a weak D match, TRBD1 (6 bases). V shed 6 bases and J shed 7 bases, with 10 bases lying between them. The CDR3 is 13 residues long. CDR1 MRHNA and CDR2 SNTAGT come from the germline V gene. The CDR3 DNA is TGTGCCAGCAGCCTAGACAGGAATTCACCCCTCCACTTT. Translation: CASSLDRNSPLHF.

The rearrangement joins TRBV25-1 to TRBJ2-5; TRBD2 matches 7 bases. Germline CDR1 reads MGHDK; CDR2 reads SYGVNS. This CDR3 is 16 amino acids long. J was trimmed by 1 base and V by 8 bases; bases with no gene match: 13. This CDR3 reads CASSGRGVRAQETQYF. The CDR3 region has the DNA TGTGCCAGCTCAGGGAGGGGCGTTCGAGCCCAAGAGACCCAGTACTTC.

The rearrangement uses TRBV3-1 (or the pseudogene TRBV3-2) and TRBJ2-1; D perhaps matches TRBD2 (6 bases). The V gene lost 0 bases and the J gene lost 3 bases, with 18 bases spanning the gap. Per germline, CDR1 LGHDT and CDR2 YNNKEL (reference sequence). The CDR3 spans 18 residues. DNA for the CDR3: TGTGCCAGCAGCCAAGATTTTGGGTCCACTAGCCTCTACAATGAGCAGTTCTTC. It encodes CASSQDFGSTSLYNEQFF.

The gene calls are TRBV6-6 and TRBJ1-5, with D possibly TRBD1 on 5 matching bases. CDR1 and CDR2 from the germline V gene are MNHNY and SVGAGI (reference sequence). CDR3 length equals 12 residues. Trimming pared 7 bases from V and 2 bases from J, leaving 6 bases between. The CDR3, as DNA: TGTGCCAGCAAGACAGGCAATCAGCCCCAGCATTTT. It encodes CASKTGNQPQHF.

The genes are TRBV7-2 and TRBJ2-2; 7 positions agree with TRBD1. This CDR3 comprises 16 residues. V lost 5 bases, J lost 4 bases, and 10 bases stayed unmatched. Germline CDR1 is SGHTA and CDR2 is FQGNSA. The CDR3 region has the DNA TGTGCCAGCAGCAGTAAACAGGGGATTGGCACCGGGGAGCTGTTTTTT. Its translation: CASSSKQGIGTGELFF.

This chain links TRBV28 with TRBJ1-5, with D uncertain. The V end was cut by 1 base, the J end by 5 bases, with 6 bases between. CDR3 length: 13 residues. Germline V gene lookup returns CDR1 MDHEN and CDR2 SYDVKM. Here the CDR3 DNA reads TGTGCCAGCAGTTTATCCCCCTATCAGCCCCAGCATTTT. As protein: CASSLSPYQPQHF. The full variable domain, with the rest looked up from reference TRBV28 and TRBJ1-5, is DVKVTQSSRYLVKRTGEKVFLECVQDMDHENMFWYRQDPGLGLRLIYFSYDVKMKEKGDIPEGYSVSREKKERFSLILESASTNQTSMYLCASSLSPYQPQHFGDGTRLSIL.

A word on this clone: A read error may explain this, as a much larger clone is one base away. The rearrangement links TRBV12-3 or TRBV12-4 to TRBJ2-7; D gene unclear. V was cut by 4 bases and J by 1 base, with 2 bases left in between. This CDR3 region has 11 residues. The CDR3 DNA reads as TGTGCCAGCAGTTCGTCCTACGAGCAGTACTTC. This codes for CASSSSYEQYF.

The rearrangement links TRBV6-5 to TRBJ2-2, with D perhaps TRBD1 (5 bases). Deletions cut 6 bases from V and 4 bases from J, with 6 bases between. The CDR3 has 12 amino acids. Germline V gives CDR1 MNHEY, CDR2 SVGAGI. The CDR3 spells CASRGRTGELFF. The CDR3 nucleotides are TGTGCCAGCAGGGGGCGCACCGGGGAGCTGTTTTTT.

This sequence joins TRBV4-3 and TRBJ1-4; no clear D gene. Germline V gene data show CDR1 as LGHNA and CDR2 as YSLEER. V dropped 3 bases and J dropped 0 bases, with 11 bases sitting between them. This CDR3 has 16 residues. This CDR3 is CASSQGEIATNEKLFF. In DNA form, the CDR3 reads TGCGCCAGCAGCCAGGGAGAGATTGCAACTAATGAAAAACTGTTTTTT.

The V call is TRBV7-2, the J call TRBJ2-1, with D possibly matching TRBD2 (6 bases). Deletions cut 5 bases from V and 2 bases from J, with 16 bases between. Germline CDR1 is SGHTA and CDR2 is FQGNSA. The CDR3 length is 16 residues. Written as DNA, the CDR3 is TGTGCCAGCAGCGAAGGGACTCCCACAACCTACAATGAGCAGTTCTTC. Translation gives CASSEGTPTTYNEQFF.